This T cell receptor (beta chain) was observed in a study of radiotherapy plus CTLA-4 blockade in lung cancer. CDR3 size: 13 residues. V dropped 5 bases and J dropped 7; count of bases not matched to a gene: 8. Looked up from germline, CDR1 is SGHNT and CDR2 is YENEEA. Whole-study findings and limits: Radiotherapy plus ipilimumab was followed by expansion in blood of tumor-derived TCR clones.

Details on this clone: Its antigen remains unidentified.

Sequencing was performed with immunoSEQ multiplex PCR; in TCRdb, only in-frame clones are kept and a portion is missing. The sample holds tens of thousands of clones; around 80% are singletons and the top ten take 0.79%. J is TRBJ2-7 and V is TRBV11-3, with 7 bases lining up with TRBD2. The source is a human donor with non-small cell lung cancer who had stable disease on radiotherapy plus ipilimumab. The source material was peripheral blood, sampled from a patient treated with radiotherapy plus ipilimumab. The CDR3 loop reads CASSRGGRREQYF. The DNA of the CDR3 is TGTGCCAGCAGCCGCGGGGGTAGAAGGGAGCAGTACTTC.